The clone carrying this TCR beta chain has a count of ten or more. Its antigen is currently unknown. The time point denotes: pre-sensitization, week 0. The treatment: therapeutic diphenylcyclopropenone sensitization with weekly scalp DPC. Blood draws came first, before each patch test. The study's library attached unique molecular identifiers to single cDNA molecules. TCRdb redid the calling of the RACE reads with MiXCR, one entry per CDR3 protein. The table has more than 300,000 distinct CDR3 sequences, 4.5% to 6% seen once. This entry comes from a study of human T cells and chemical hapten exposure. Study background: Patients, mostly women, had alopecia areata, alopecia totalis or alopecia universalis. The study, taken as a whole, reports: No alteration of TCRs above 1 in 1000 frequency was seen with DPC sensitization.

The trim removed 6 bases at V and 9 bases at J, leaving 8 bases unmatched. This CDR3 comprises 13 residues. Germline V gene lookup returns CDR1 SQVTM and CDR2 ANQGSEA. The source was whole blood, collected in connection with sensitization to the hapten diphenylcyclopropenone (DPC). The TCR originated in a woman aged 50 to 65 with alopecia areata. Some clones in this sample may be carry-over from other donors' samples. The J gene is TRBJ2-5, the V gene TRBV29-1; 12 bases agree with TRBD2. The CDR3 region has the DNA TGCAGCGTAGCACTAGCGGGAGGTGCGGCCCAGTACTTC. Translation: CSVALAGGAAQYF.